This TCR beta chain was retrieved from a study of read filtering for tumor transcriptome and immune sequencing. Study as a whole: Whole-transcriptome libraries were prepared after DNase treatment. RNA-seq yielded only about 75 to 1,400 TCR reads, IR-seq about 3.5 to 10.27 million.

Broader study findings: Dropping single-read clonotypes raised IR-seq and RNA-seq shared-clonotype correlation. Even smaller IR-seq throughput identified most shared clonotypes.

In its sample, this clonotype was seen many times. The antigen is not known. The CDR3 is 14 amino acids. Trimming pared 5 bases from V and 5 bases from J, leaving 13 bases between. Germline V gene lookup returns CDR1 MDHEN and CDR2 SYDVKM. The library was built from 400 ng RNA with molecular barcoded adaptors for alpha/delta and beta/gamma chains. TCRdb used MiXCR to reprocess the reads, holding one entry per CDR3 protein. The sample yields fewer than 45,000 distinct CDR3 sequences, roughly 13% seen once. The TCR comes from a donor at least 40 years old with multiple myeloma. This rearrangement joins TRBV28 to TRBJ1-5; D is possibly TRBD1 (6 bases). Sequenced input: a population of CD138-negative cells sorted from bone marrow. The chain's CDR3 is CASSPQGFDQPQHF. CDR3 nucleotides: TGTGCCAGCAGTCCACAGGGTTTCGATCAGCCCCAGCATTTT.